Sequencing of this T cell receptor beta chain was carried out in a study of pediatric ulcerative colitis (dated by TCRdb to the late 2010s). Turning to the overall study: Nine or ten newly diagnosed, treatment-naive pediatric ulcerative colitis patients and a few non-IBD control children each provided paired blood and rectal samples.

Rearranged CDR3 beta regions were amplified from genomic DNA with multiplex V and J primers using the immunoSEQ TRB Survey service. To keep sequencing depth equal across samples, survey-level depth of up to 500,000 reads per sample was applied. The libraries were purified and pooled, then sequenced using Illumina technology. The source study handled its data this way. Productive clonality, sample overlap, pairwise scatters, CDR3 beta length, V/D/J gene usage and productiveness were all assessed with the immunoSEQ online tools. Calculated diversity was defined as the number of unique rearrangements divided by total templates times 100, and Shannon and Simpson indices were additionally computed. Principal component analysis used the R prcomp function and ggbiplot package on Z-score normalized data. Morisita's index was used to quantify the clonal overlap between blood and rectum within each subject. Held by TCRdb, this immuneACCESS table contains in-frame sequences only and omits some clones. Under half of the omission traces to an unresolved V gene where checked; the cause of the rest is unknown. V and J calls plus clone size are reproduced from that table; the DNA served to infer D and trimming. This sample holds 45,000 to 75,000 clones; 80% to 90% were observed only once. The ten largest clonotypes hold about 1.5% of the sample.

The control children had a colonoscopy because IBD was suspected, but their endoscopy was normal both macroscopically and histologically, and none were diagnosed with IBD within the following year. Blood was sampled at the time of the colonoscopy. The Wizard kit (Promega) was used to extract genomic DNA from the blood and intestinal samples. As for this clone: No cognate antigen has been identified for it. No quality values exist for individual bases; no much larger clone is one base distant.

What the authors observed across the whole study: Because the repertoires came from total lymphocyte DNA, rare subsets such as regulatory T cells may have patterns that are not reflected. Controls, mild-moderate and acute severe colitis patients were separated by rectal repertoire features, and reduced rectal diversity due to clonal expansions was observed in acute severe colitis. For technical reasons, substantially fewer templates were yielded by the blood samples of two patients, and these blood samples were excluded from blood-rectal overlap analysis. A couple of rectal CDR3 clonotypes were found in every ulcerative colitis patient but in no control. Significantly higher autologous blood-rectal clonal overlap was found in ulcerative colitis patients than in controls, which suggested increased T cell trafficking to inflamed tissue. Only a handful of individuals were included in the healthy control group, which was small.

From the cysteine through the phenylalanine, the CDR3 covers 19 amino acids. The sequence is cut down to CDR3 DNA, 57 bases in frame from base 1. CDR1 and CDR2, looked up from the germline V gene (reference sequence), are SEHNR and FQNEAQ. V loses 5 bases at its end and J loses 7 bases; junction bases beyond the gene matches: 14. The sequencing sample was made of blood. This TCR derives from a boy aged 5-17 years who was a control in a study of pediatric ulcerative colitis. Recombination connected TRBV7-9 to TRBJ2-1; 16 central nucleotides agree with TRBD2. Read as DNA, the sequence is TGTGCCAGCAGCCTATTGGGACTAGCGGGAGGGCCCCTCGGGAATGAGCAGTTCTTC. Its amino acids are CASSLLGLAGGPLGNEQFF.